This T cell receptor beta chain was identified in a study of CXCR3-negative and CXCR3-positive naive CD8 T cells. Study-level points and caveats: Comparison of naive subsets found surface CD5 to be comparable, and TCR strength was inferred on the basis of TRB CDR3 properties. Greater hydrophobicity was found in TRB CDR3s of CXCR3-positive naive cells than of CXCR3-negative naive cells.

Of note for this clonotype: Its target is unknown.

UMI-labeled TRB cDNA libraries were prepared by 5' RACE. From its re-call of the 5' RACE reads, TCRdb lists each CDR3 protein once, without DNA. The sample data list about 2,700 distinct CDR3 sequences. Germline V gene data show CDR1 as MDHEN and CDR2 as SYDVKM. This CDR3 region has 16 residues. V and J are TRBV28 and TRBJ2-5; checking the TCRdb D call of TRBD2 is not possible without DNA. The sample taken for sequencing was naive CXCR3+ CD8+ T cells from blood. The subset here: CD45RO-CCR7+CD27+CD95- naive CD8+ T cells expressing CXCR3 (TNR3+). The receptor was isolated from a human donor in good health. Some clones in this sample may be carry-over from other donors' samples. The CDR3 is CASSSPSSGLEETQYF.